The 12 T cell receptor beta chains below come from one sample, sequenced in a study of regulatory T cells in long-lasting Graves disease. Time point specified: newly diagnosed GD, antithyroid drugs for less than 3 months. Extracted RNA from PBMCs served as the source of the TCR library. Building of the TCR beta libraries involved iRepertoire HTBI primers and Arm-PCR of CDR3 regions. From the multiplex PCR reads, TCRdb called clonotypes with MiXCR, one entry per CDR3 protein. The table lists hundreds of thousands of distinct CDR3 sequences, over 15% of them singletons. The sequenced sample was peripheral blood mononuclear cells (PBMCs), obtained at new diagnosis, from a patient treated with antithyroid drugs. Every receptor here comes from a female donor with Graves disease.

This clonotype was recorded at least ten times. This chain uses TRBV11-2 with TRBJ2-7; the match to TRBD2 covers 14 bases. The CDR3 has 15 residues. V lost 5 bases to trimming and J lost 7 bases; unmatched junction nucleotides: 7. The germline V gene encodes CDR1 SGHAT and CDR2 FQNNGV. For the CDR3, the DNA is TGTGCCAGCAGCCCACCGGGACTAGCGGGAGTAGAGCAGTACTTC. Translation gives CASSPPGLAGVEQYF.

This clonotype showed up many times. The chain uses TRBV25-1 and TRBJ1-1; D is unresolved. V shed 4 bases and J shed 0 bases, with 12 bases lying between them. This CDR3 spans 15 amino acids. Per germline, CDR1 MGHDK and CDR2 SYGVNS. CDR3 protein: CASSAWNKMNTEAFF. DNA of the CDR3: TGTGCCAGCAGTGCGTGGAATAAGATGAACACTGAAGCTTTCTTT.

The chain combines TRBV6-9 with TRBJ2-7, with D tentatively TRBD1 (5 bases). CDR1 MNHGY and CDR2 SVAAGI come from the germline V gene. CDR3 length: 15 residues. Trimming took off 3 bases at V and 2 bases at J, with 14 bases between the two ends. CDR3 amino acids: CASSYGQGRTYEQYF. The CDR3 bases are TGTGCCAGCAGTTACGGGCAGGGCCGGACCTACGAGCAGTACTTC.

A word on this clonotype: This clone may be a read error of a much larger clone one base away. The chain joins TRBV12-3 or TRBV12-4 to TRBJ2-5; D remains unclear. The CDR3 spans 11 residues. V was pared by 6 bases and J by 5 bases, with 7 bases between. For the CDR3, the DNA is TGTGCCAGCAGGGGGTGGGAGACCCAGTACTTC. Its translation: CASRGWETQYF.

In the case of this clonotype: One junction end disagrees with the germline gene, perhaps due to a read error. The rearrangement uses TRBV5-1 and TRBJ2-7; D remains unclear. The germline CDR1 and CDR2 sequences are SGHRS and YFSETQ. CDR3 length equals 13 residues. The DNA of the CDR3 is TGCGCCGGCAGCTTTAGGCCTTTCTACGAGCAGTACTTC. Translated: CAGSFRPFYEQYF.

This clonotype was counted once. A much larger clone differs from this one at a single base, so this may be a read error. This chain links TRBV6-5 with TRBJ2-5; perhaps TRBD2 as D (6 bases). The CDR3 spans 14 residues. Trimming shortened V by 3 bases and J by 9 bases, and 17 bases separated the two germline ends. Germline-derived CDR1 and CDR2 are MNHEY and SVGAGI. The CDR3, as DNA: TGTGCCAGCAGTTATCGTGGACTCGGGGAGGCCCAGTACTTC. It yields the protein CASSYRGLGEAQYF.

This clonotype was counted many times. The J gene is TRBJ1-1, the V gene TRBV10-3, with D perhaps TRBD1 (5 bases). Germline CDR1 reads ENHRY; CDR2 reads SYGVKD. Trimming removed 1 base at V and 2 bases at J, with 8 bases between. The length of the CDR3 is 14 residues. This CDR3 reads CAISEWDRNTEAFF. In nucleotides, the CDR3 is TGTGCCATCAGTGAGTGGGACCGTAACACTGAAGCTTTCTTT.

This chain uses TRBV2 with TRBJ2-3; 7 bases align to TRBD2. With 6 bases clipped from V and 3 bases from J, the junction kept 15 bases outside the gene matches. The length of the CDR3 is 17 residues. Germline CDR1 SNHLY, CDR2 FYNNEI. CDR3 region: CASRAPRGRAGTDTQYF. CDR3 bases: TGTGCCAGCAGGGCTCCAAGAGGGAGGGCCGGAACAGATACGCAGTATTTT.

This clonotype was observed many times. This chain links TRBV15 with TRBJ2-7; D may correspond to TRBD1 or TRBD2 (6 bases each). CDR1 LNHNV and CDR2 YYDKDF come from the germline V gene (reference sequence). The CDR3 is 14 residues long. V shed 3 bases and J shed 9 bases, with 18 bases lying between them. The CDR3 DNA is TGTGCCACCAGCAGGACGTTTGGAGGGGGTTTGCAGTACTTC. It codes for CATSRTFGGGLQYF.

The chain recombines TRBV2 with TRBJ1-1; D is uncertain. V shed 7 bases and J shed 0 bases, with 6 bases lying between them. The length of the CDR3 is 12 residues. Germline CDR1 and CDR2: SNHLY and FYNNEI. The CDR3 loop is CASIWMNTEAFF. The CDR3 coding sequence is TGTGCCAGCATTTGGATGAACACTGAAGCTTTCTTT.

This clonotype was observed many times. The rearrangement uses TRBV5-1 and TRBJ2-7; D unclear. Trimming left V 0 bases short and J 5 bases short, with 12 bases between. The germline gives CDR1 SGHRS, CDR2 YFSETQ. This CDR3 contains 14 residues. DNA for the CDR3: TGCGCCAGCAGCTTGGCCCCGACATTGAACGAGCAGTACTTC. The encoded protein is CASSLAPTLNEQYF.

The chain is built from TRBV3-1 and TRBJ2-1; 16 bases map to TRBD2. Germline V CDR1 and CDR2: LGHDT, YNNKEL (reference sequence). The V and J ends lost 6 bases and 8 bases, in that order; junction bases with no gene match: 10. This CDR3 is built from 17 residues. The CDR3 DNA reads TGTGCCAGCAGGCCGGGACTAGCGGGAGGGCCGGGTGATGAGCAGTTCTTC. The encoded protein is CASRPGLAGGPGDEQFF.